These 29 T cell receptor beta chains were sequenced from one sample in a study of cytomegalovirus exposure and HLA in healthy donors. Use of 60 Vbeta and 13 Jbeta primers characterized the PCR. The data were produced by immunoSEQ multiplex PCR, yet TCRdb's version contains in-frame clones alone and is incomplete. The repertoire includes approximately 110,000 clones, around 70% of them detected once, and about 5% sits in the top ten. Sequences were obtained from PBMCs. These receptor sequences come from a woman in her seventies in good health and CMV-seropositive.

This clone was recorded only once. This chain uses TRBV2 with TRBJ2-1; 7 bases map to TRBD1. This CDR3 has 15 amino acids. V dropped 9 bases and J dropped 0; count of bases not matched to a gene: 8. Germline-derived CDR1 and CDR2 are SNHLY and FYNNEI. The CDR3: CASHSTGVSYNEQFF. DNA of the CDR3: TGTGCCAGTCATTCCACAGGGGTCTCCTACAATGAGCAGTTCTTC.

The rearrangement links TRBV7-2 to TRBJ1-4; unclear D gene. The V gene's germline CDR1 is SGHTA and CDR2 FQGNSA. This CDR3 region has 13 residues. V lost 3 bases to trimming and J lost 8 bases, with 10 bases between them. CDR3 residues: CASSFSTREKLFF. The CDR3 DNA follows: TGTGCCAGCAGCTTTTCTACTAGGGAAAAACTGTTTTTT.

This chain uses TRBV18 with TRBJ1-6, with unresolved D. Per the germline V gene, CDR1 is KGHSH and CDR2 is LQKENI. The CDR3 is 15 residues long. V was trimmed by 2 bases and J by 5 bases, leaving 10 bases between them. CDR3 DNA sequence: TGTGCCAGCTCACCAGGTCGGCGGGATAATTCACCCCTCCACTTT. Protein product: CASSPGRRDNSPLHF.

The genes are TRBV15 and TRBJ2-5, with 7 bases identical to TRBD1. The DNA end lines up better with TRBJ2-7; the J call may be wrong. Per the germline V gene, CDR1 is LNHNV and CDR2 is YYDKDF (reference sequence). CDR3 length: 14 residues. The CDR3 is CATSTRDRANEQYF. The CDR3 DNA follows: TGTGCCACCAGCACCCGGGACAGAGCCAACGAGCAGTACTTC.

This chain connects TRBV7-3 to TRBJ2-7; TRBD1 agrees at 9 bases. V shed 4 bases, J shed 1 base, and the junction held 5 bases outside the gene matches. The CDR3 runs 15 residues. The germline gives CDR1 SGHTA, CDR2 FQGTGA. CDR3 nucleotides: TGTGCCAGCAGCTCGGGACAGGGTCATTCCTACGAGCAGTACTTC. Protein product: CASSSGQGHSYEQYF.

This clone turned up a few times. V usage is TRBV6-5 and J usage is TRBJ1-5; D unclear. With 0 bases removed from V and 15 bases from J, the gap between germline ends came to 15 bases. CDR3 size: 13 residues. Per the germline V gene, CDR1 is MNHEY and CDR2 is SVGAGI. This CDR3 is CASSYSPASWRHF. CDR3 DNA sequence: TGTGCCAGCAGTTACTCCCCTGCATCGTGGAGGCATTTT.

This clone was picked up a small number of times. The chain combines TRBV18 with TRBJ2-1; no clear D. The germline V gene has CDR1 KGHSH and CDR2 LQKENI. The CDR3 is made up of 11 amino acids. V was cut by 9 bases and J by 7 bases, with 10 bases left in between. The DNA for the CDR3 is TGTGCCAGTACTAATATGAATGAGCAGTTCTTC. Protein sequence: CASTNMNEQFF.

This sequence joins TRBV7-9 and TRBJ1-5, with D possibly TRBD1 on 5 matching bases. Trimming pared 5 bases from V and 4 bases from J, leaving 15 bases between. The CDR3 covers 15 residues. Per the germline V gene, CDR1 is SEHNR and CDR2 is FQNEAQ (reference sequence). The CDR3 is CASSPVGQGNQPQHF. The CDR3 DNA reads as TGTGCCAGCAGCCCGGTGGGGCAGGGAAATCAGCCCCAGCATTTT. Full variable domain (rest looked up from reference TRBV7-9 and TRBJ1-5): DTGVSQNPRHKITKRGQNVTFRCDPISEHNRLYWYRQTLGQGPEFLTYFQNEAQLEKSRLLSDRFSAERPKGSFSTLEIQRTEQGDSAMYLCASSPVGQGNQPQHFGDGTRLSIL.

This sequence joins TRBV30 and TRBJ1-1; 7 nucleotides align to TRBD1. The CDR3 is 13 amino acids. CDR1 and CDR2 (germline): GTSNPN, SVGIG (reference sequence). The CDR3: CAGSGTANTEAFF. The CDR3 nucleotides read TGTGCTGGTTCCGGGACAGCGAACACTGAAGCTTTCTTT.

This rearrangement joins TRBV7-9 to TRBJ1-4; D unclear. V was trimmed by 1 base and J by 7 bases, leaving 4 bases between them. The CDR3 sequence is 12 residues long. CDR1 and CDR2 (germline): SEHNR, FQNEAQ (reference sequence). The CDR3 nucleotides read TGTGCCAGCAGCTTAGGCGTTGAAAAACTGTTTTTT. This sequence encodes CASSLGVEKLFF.

This chain links TRBV27 with TRBJ1-2, with D perhaps TRBD1 (6 bases). V dropped 6 bases and J dropped 6 bases, with 11 bases sitting between them. This CDR3 contains 12 residues. Germline V lookup: CDR1 MNHEY, CDR2 SMNVEV (reference sequence). The CDR3: CASRGQGNGYTF. The CDR3 DNA reads TGTGCCAGCAGGGGTCAGGGGAATGGCTACACCTTC.

The chain couples TRBV19 to TRBJ1-3; a possible D gene is TRBD1 (5 bases). CDR3 size: 16 residues. V shed 3 bases and J shed 0 bases, with 12 bases lying between them. Germline V gives CDR1 LNHDA, CDR2 SQIVND (reference sequence). CDR3 protein: CASSMWATVSGNTIYF. The CDR3 coding sequence is TGTGCCAGTAGTATGTGGGCGACAGTCTCTGGAAACACCATATATTTT.

This clone was picked up a small number of times. The chain uses TRBV29-1 and TRBJ1-2; 10 nucleotides line up with TRBD1. CDR1 is SQVTM, CDR2 ANQGSEA, per germline. The CDR3 has 16 amino acids. The V gene end was trimmed by 4 bases and the J gene end by 6 bases; junction bases not matched to a gene: 14. The CDR3 bases are TGCAGCGTTGTAGTGGGGACAGGGGTTGAGGCGGATGGCTACACCTTC. The encoded protein is CSVVVGTGVEADGYTF.

The chain combines TRBV5-8 with TRBJ2-3, with 8 bases fitting TRBD2. CDR1 and CDR2 (germline): SGHTS, YDEGEE. The V gene end was trimmed by 3 bases and the J gene end by 5 bases; junction bases not matched to a gene: 11. The CDR3 extends over 16 amino acids. CDR3 in DNA: TGTGCCAGCAGCTCGGGCGCGCAAAGCGGGGGAGATACGCAGTATTTT. Its translation is CASSSGAQSGGDTQYF.

This clone has just one count. The J gene is TRBJ1-2, the V gene TRBV5-1, with D unclear. This CDR3 comprises 13 residues. V was trimmed by 0 bases and J by 5 bases, leaving 8 bases between them. CDR1 is SGHRS, CDR2 YFSETQ, per germline. CDR3 region: CASSLVDSYGYTF. As DNA, the CDR3 is TGCGCCAGCAGCTTGGTGGACTCATATGGCTACACCTTC. The full variable domain, its missing parts supplied by reference TRBV5-1 and TRBJ1-2, is KAGVTQTPRYLIKTRGQQVTLSCSPISGHRSVSWYQQTPGQGLQFLFEYFSETQRNKGNFPGRFSGRQFSNSRSEMNVSTLELGDSALYLCASSLVDSYGYTFGSGTRLTVV.

This clone has just a few counts. This chain uses TRBV5-1 with TRBJ1-2, with a weak D call TRBD1 (6 bases). Trimming took off 4 bases at V and 0 bases at J, with 10 bases between the two ends. The germline gives CDR1 SGHRS, CDR2 YFSETQ. The CDR3 runs to 14 residues. CDR3 DNA: TGCGCCAGCAGCAGGGGACAAACTAACTATGGCTACACCTTC. This encodes CASSRGQTNYGYTF.

This clone has only one observation. This chain connects TRBV5-1 to TRBJ2-7; 8 bases line up with TRBD2. This CDR3 spans 15 amino acids. CDR1 is SGHRS, CDR2 YFSETQ, per germline. V shed 0 bases, J shed 2 bases, and the junction held 4 bases outside the gene matches. This CDR3 reads CASSLGSGGAYEQYF. DNA of the CDR3: TGCGCCAGCAGCTTGGGGAGCGGGGGAGCCTACGAGCAGTACTTC. The full variable domain, rest sourced from reference TRBV5-1 and TRBJ2-7, is KAGVTQTPRYLIKTRGQQVTLSCSPISGHRSVSWYQQTPGQGLQFLFEYFSETQRNKGNFPGRFSGRQFSNSRSEMNVSTLELGDSALYLCASSLGSGGAYEQYFGPGTRLTVT.

The chain has TRBV29-1 and TRBJ2-1; D is possibly TRBD2 (6 bases). Germline-derived CDR1 and CDR2 are SQVTM and ANQGSEA. CDR3 length: 17 residues. Trimming removed 6 bases from V and 0 bases from J, with 21 bases in between. The CDR3 reads CSVPNPSSGFSYNEQFF. The CDR3, as DNA: TGCAGCGTCCCTAACCCTAGTAGCGGTTTCTCCTACAATGAGCAGTTCTTC.

The chain joins TRBV10-3 to TRBJ2-2; weak D call: TRBD1 (6 bases). V was cut by 6 bases and J by 3 bases, with 17 bases left in between. The CDR3 covers 16 residues. CDR1 and CDR2 from the germline V gene are ENHRY and SYGVKD. The CDR3 DNA follows: TGTGCCATCAGGCAGACAGGTCCAAGTTACACCGGGGAGCTGTTTTTT. Its protein is CAIRQTGPSYTGELFF.

This chain connects TRBV6-1 to TRBJ2-3; 8 nucleotides agree with TRBD2. The germline CDR1 and CDR2 sequences are MNHNS and SASEGT. Trimming removed 8 bases from V and 5 bases from J; junction bases left unmatched: 9. The CDR3 length is 14 residues. The CDR3 is CASARAGVKDTQYF. CDR3 sequence (DNA): TGTGCCAGCGCTAGAGCGGGGGTGAAAGATACGCAGTATTTT.

The chain uses TRBV10-3 and TRBJ1-2, with D maybe TRBD1 (5 bases). This CDR3 is 14 amino acids long. Germline values: CDR1 ENHRY, CDR2 SYGVKD. V shed 4 bases and J shed 8 bases, with 17 bases lying between them. The chain's CDR3 is CAISGSTLQGGYTF. The CDR3 DNA is TGTGCCATCAGTGGGTCGACTTTGCAGGGCGGCTACACCTTC.

This clone was observed a few times. The J gene is TRBJ1-1, the V gene TRBV6-5; D is perhaps TRBD1 (5 bases). Trimming took off 5 bases at V and 5 bases at J, with 12 bases between the two ends. Germline CDR1 and CDR2: MNHEY and SVGAGI. The CDR3 runs to 13 residues. CDR3 coding DNA: TGTGCCAGCAGTATGGACATGTTGACTGAAGCTTTCTTT. Translating gives CASSMDMLTEAFF.

In regard to this clone: Other DNA sequences in the same sample also yield this CDR3. The V call is TRBV5-1, the J call TRBJ1-1; 8 bases fit TRBD1. The length of the CDR3 is 14 residues. Germline CDR1 is SGHRS and CDR2 is YFSETQ. The trim removed 4 bases at V and 1 base at J, leaving 3 bases unmatched. The CDR3 region has the DNA TGCGCCAGCAGCACAGGGGGTGGGAACACTGAAGCTTTCTTT. Translation: CASSTGGGNTEAFF.

The rearrangement uses TRBV10-3 and TRBJ1-1; D is possibly TRBD1 (5 bases). CDR1 is ENHRY, CDR2 SYGVKD, per germline. This CDR3 region has 12 residues. V lost 6 bases to trimming and J lost 11 bases, with 16 bases between them. CDR3 sequence reads: CAIRTYAGMAFF. CDR3 nucleotides: TGTGCCATCAGGACATACGCAGGGATGGCTTTCTTT.

This clone showed up just once. In DNA form, the CDR3 reads TGCGCCAGCCGGGCGACAGGGATAGATGAAAAACTGTTTTTT. This codes for CASRATGIDEKLFF. The chain couples TRBV5-1 to TRBJ1-4, with 7 positions matching TRBD1. Germline assignment: CDR1 SGHRS and CDR2 YFSETQ. CDR3 length: 14 residues. J was trimmed by 6 bases and V by 7 bases; bases with no gene match: 9.

This clone was counted only a few times. V is TRBV7-8 and J is TRBJ2-1, with a possible D match to TRBD1 (6 bases). Per the germline V gene, CDR1 is SGHVS and CDR2 is FQNEAQ. V was clipped by 1 base and J by 4 bases, with 14 bases between them. The CDR3 loop spans 16 amino acids. The CDR3 here is CASSLVSGVLYNEQFF. The DNA for the CDR3 is TGTGCCAGCAGCTTAGTTTCAGGGGTCTTGTACAATGAGCAGTTCTTC.

This clone occurred a few times. This sample includes further DNA sequences coding for the same CDR3. This sequence joins TRBV7-2 and TRBJ2-6; a possible D gene is TRBD1 (5 bases). With 5 bases removed from V and 0 bases from J, the gap between germline ends came to 8 bases. CDR1 SGHTA and CDR2 FQGNSA come from the germline V gene. This CDR3 spans 15 amino acids. The CDR3 reads CASSSTGSGANVLTF. DNA for the CDR3: TGTGCCAGCAGCAGTACAGGCTCTGGGGCCAACGTCCTGACTTTC. The whole variable domain, filled in from reference TRBV7-2 and TRBJ2-6, reads GAGVSQSPSNKVTEKGKDVELRCDPISGHTALYWYRQSLGQGLEFLIYFQGNSAPDKSGLPSDRFSAERTGGSVSTLTIQRTQQEDSAVYLCASSSTGSGANVLTFGAGSRLTVL.

The rearrangement uses TRBV7-6 and TRBJ2-2; tentative D call: TRBD2 (6 bases). The germline V gene encodes CDR1 SGHVS and CDR2 FNYEAQ. V was clipped by 5 bases and J by 5 bases, with 15 bases between them. This CDR3 region has 15 residues. CDR3 coding DNA: TGTGCCAGCAGCGCGGGACCCCGAGGGACCGGGGAGCTGTTTTTT. This sequence encodes CASSAGPRGTGELFF.

The chain employs TRBV18 and TRBJ2-5; 9 nucleotides align to TRBD1. CDR1 is KGHSH and CDR2 is LQKENI in the germline V gene. CDR3 length equals 16 residues. The junction had 11 bases not matched to a gene; V was cut back by 4 bases and J by 5 bases. This CDR3 reads CASSQRTGVVVETQYF. The CDR3 region has the DNA TGTGCCAGCTCACAACGGACAGGGGTGGTGGTTGAGACCCAGTACTTC.